A selection of T cell receptor beta chains follows, all from one sample in a study of shared clonotypes between healthy human individuals. Using immunoSEQ multiplex PCR, the repertoire was profiled, and TCRdb retains in-frame clones only, with some absent. The sample lists around 1.1 million clones; 77% were seen once. Material: memory CD4+ T cells from PBMCs. These receptors were collected from a young man in good health. Some clones in this sample may be carry-over from other donors' samples. Each CDR3 is given with its conserved first and last residue. D genes are given only for firm matches. Clone size is not always given. Where it is, it says once, few, many or a class for expanded clones.

v_call: TRBV7-6; j_call: TRBJ1-4; d_call: TRBD1; clone_size: .; cdr3_aa: CASSRDRVSELFF; cdr3_nt: TGTGCCAGCAGCCGGGACAGGGTGTCGGAACTGTTTTTT
v_call: TRBV7-6; j_call: TRBJ2-3; d_call: TRBD1; clone_size: .; cdr3_aa: CASSFGQGADTQYF; cdr3_nt: TGTGCCAGCAGCTTCGGACAGGGGGCAGATACGCAGTATTTT
v_call: TRBV5-4; j_call: TRBJ2-2; d_call: TRBD1; clone_size: .; cdr3_aa: CASSFPGTGDTGELFF; cdr3_nt: TGTGCCAGCAGCTTCCCCGGGACAGGGGATACCGGGGAGCTGTTTTTT
v_call: TRBV29-1; j_call: TRBJ2-3; d_call: TRBD1; clone_size: .; cdr3_aa: CSVEVMQGADTQYF; cdr3_nt: TGCAGCGTTGAAGTGATGCAGGGGGCAGATACGCAGTATTTT
v_call: TRBV13; j_call: TRBJ2-3; d_call: TRBD2; clone_size: .; cdr3_aa: CASSHRTGLAADTQYF; cdr3_nt: TGTGCCAGCAGCCATCGAACGGGACTAGCAGCAGATACGCAGTATTTT
v_call: TRBV18; j_call: TRBJ1-1; d_call: TRBD1; clone_size: .; cdr3_aa: CASSQMTGRNTEAFF; cdr3_nt: TGTGCCAGCTCACAGATGACAGGGAGGAACACTGAAGCTTTCTTT
v_call: TRBV5-1; j_call: TRBJ1-4; d_call: .; clone_size: .; cdr3_aa: CASSLLADNEKLFF; cdr3_nt: TGCGCCAGCAGCTTGTTGGCAGACAATGAAAAACTGTTTTTT
v_call: TRBV11-2; j_call: TRBJ2-1; d_call: TRBD2; clone_size: .; cdr3_aa: CASSLQGLGAYNEQFF; cdr3_nt: TGTGCCAGCAGCCTTCAGGGACTAGGGGCCTACAATGAGCAGTTCTTC
v_call: TRBV9; j_call: TRBJ2-3; d_call: TRBD2; clone_size: .; cdr3_aa: CASSLGLAEANTQYF; cdr3_nt: TGTGCCAGCAGCTTGGGACTAGCGGAAGCGAATACGCAGTATTTT
v_call: TRBV9; j_call: TRBJ2-7; d_call: TRBD2; clone_size: few; cdr3_aa: CASSVAPSGTPYEQYF; cdr3_nt: TGTGCCAGCAGCGTAGCTCCTAGCGGCACGCCCTACGAGCAGTACTTC
v_call: TRBV20-1; j_call: TRBJ2-7; d_call: .; clone_size: .; cdr3_aa: CSAWDSYEQYF; cdr3_nt: TGCAGTGCTTGGGACTCCTACGAGCAGTACTTC